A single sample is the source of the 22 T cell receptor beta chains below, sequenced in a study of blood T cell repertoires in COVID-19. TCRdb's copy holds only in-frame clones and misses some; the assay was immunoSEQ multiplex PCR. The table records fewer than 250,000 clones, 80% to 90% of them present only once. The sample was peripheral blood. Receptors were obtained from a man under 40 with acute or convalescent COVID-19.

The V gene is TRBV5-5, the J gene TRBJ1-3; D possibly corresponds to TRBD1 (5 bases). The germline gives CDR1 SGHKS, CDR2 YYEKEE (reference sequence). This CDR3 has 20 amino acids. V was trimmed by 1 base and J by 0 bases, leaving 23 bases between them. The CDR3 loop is CASSLNSMLTAPLSGNTIYF. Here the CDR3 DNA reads TGTGCCAGCAGCTTGAATAGCATGCTGACAGCACCCCTCTCTGGAAACACCATATATTTT.

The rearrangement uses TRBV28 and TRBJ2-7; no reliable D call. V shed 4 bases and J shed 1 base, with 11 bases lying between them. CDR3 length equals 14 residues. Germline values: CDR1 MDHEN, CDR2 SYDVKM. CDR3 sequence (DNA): TGTGCCAGCAGTTATATGCCCAGATCCTACGAGCAGTACTTC. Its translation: CASSYMPRSYEQYF.

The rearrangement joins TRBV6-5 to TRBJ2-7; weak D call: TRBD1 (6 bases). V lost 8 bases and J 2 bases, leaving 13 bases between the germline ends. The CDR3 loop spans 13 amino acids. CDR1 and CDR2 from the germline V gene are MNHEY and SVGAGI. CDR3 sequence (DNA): TGTGCCAGCCACATCCAGGGGACCTACGAGCAGTACTTC. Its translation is CASHIQGTYEQYF.

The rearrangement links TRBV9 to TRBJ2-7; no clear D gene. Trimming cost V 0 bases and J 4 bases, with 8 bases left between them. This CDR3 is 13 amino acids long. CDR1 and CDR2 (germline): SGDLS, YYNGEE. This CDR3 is CASSVAVSYEQYF. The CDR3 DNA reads TGTGCCAGCAGCGTAGCGGTGAGTTACGAGCAGTACTTC.

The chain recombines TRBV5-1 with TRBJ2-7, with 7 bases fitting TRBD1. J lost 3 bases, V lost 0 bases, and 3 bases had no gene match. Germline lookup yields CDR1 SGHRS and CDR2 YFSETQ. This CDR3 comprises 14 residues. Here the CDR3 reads CASSLEGGIYEQYF. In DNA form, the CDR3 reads TGCGCCAGCAGCTTGGAAGGGGGCATCTACGAGCAGTACTTC.

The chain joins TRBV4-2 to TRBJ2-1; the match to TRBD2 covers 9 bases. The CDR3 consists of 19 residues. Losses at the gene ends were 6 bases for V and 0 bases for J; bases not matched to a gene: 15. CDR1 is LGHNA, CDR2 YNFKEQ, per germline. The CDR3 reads CASSPKGGAGGLSYNEQFF. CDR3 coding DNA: TGTGCCAGCAGTCCGAAAGGAGGAGCGGGGGGTCTCTCCTACAATGAGCAGTTCTTC.

The CDR3 protein is CASSSGQGRNNQPQHF. CDR3 nucleotide sequence: TGTGCCAGTAGTTCGGGACAGGGGAGAAACAATCAGCCCCAGCATTTT. V and J are TRBV19 and TRBJ1-5, with TRBD1 matching 10 bases. This CDR3 spans 16 amino acids. The junction had 7 bases not matched to a gene; V was cut back by 5 bases and J by 3 bases. Germline values: CDR1 LNHDA, CDR2 SQIVND (reference sequence).

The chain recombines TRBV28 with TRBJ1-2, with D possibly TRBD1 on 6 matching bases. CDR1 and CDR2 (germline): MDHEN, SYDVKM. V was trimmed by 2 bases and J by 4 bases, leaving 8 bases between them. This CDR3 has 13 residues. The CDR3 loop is CASSLEQGYGYTF. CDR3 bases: TGTGCCAGCAGTTTAGAACAGGGCTATGGCTACACCTTC.

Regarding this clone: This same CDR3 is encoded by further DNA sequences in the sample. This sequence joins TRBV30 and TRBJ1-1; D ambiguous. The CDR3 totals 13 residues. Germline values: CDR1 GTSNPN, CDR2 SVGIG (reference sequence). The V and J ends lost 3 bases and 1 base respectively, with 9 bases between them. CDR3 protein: CAWSRSGNTEAFF. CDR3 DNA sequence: TGTGCCTGGAGCCGGTCGGGGAACACTGAAGCTTTCTTT. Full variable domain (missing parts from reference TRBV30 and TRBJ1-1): SQTIHQWPATLVQPVGSPLSLECTVEGTSNPNLYWYRQAAGRGLQLLFYSVGIGQISSEVPQNLSASRPQDRQFILSSKKLLLSDSGFYLCAWSRSGNTEAFFGQGTRLTVV.

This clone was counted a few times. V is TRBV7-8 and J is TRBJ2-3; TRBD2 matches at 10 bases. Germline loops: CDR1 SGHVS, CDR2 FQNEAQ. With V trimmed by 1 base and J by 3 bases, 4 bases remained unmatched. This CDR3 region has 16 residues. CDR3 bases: TGTGCCAGCAGCTTAGTACGAGCGGGGGGGACAGATACGCAGTATTTT. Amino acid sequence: CASSLVRAGGTDTQYF.

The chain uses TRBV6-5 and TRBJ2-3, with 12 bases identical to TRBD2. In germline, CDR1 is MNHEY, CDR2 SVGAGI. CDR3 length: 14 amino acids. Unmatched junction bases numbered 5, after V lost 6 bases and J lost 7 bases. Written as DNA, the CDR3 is TGTGCCAGCAGGACTAGCGGGGGAGTCTATACGCAGTATTTT. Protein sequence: CASRTSGGVYTQYF.

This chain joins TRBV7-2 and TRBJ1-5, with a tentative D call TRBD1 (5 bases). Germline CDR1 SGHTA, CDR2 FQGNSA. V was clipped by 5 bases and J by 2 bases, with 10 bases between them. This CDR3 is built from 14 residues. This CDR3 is CASSIAGGNQPQHF. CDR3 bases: TGTGCCAGCAGCATTGCGGGGGGCAATCAGCCCCAGCATTTT.

CDR3 in DNA: TGTGCCAGCTTGAGGGTTGGCACTGAAGCTTTCTTT. It translates to CASLRVGTEAFF. The chain combines TRBV28 with TRBJ1-1, with D uncertain. V was shortened by 8 bases and J by 4 bases, with 11 bases between the two germline ends. Germline V gene sequence: CDR1 MDHEN, CDR2 SYDVKM. The CDR3 extends over 12 amino acids. The variable domain in full, completed from reference TRBV28 and TRBJ1-1, reads DVKVTQSSRYLVKRTGEKVFLECVQDMDHENMFWYRQDPGLGLRLIYFSYDVKMKEKGDIPEGYSVSREKKERFSLILESASTNQTSMYLCASLRVGTEAFFGQGTRLTVV.

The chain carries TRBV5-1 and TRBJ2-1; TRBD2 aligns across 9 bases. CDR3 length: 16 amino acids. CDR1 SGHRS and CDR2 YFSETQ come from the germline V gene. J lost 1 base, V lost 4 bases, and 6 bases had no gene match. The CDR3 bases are TGCGCCAGCAGCGTTAGTAGCGGGAGTTCCTACAATGAGCAGTTCTTC. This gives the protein CASSVSSGSSYNEQFF.

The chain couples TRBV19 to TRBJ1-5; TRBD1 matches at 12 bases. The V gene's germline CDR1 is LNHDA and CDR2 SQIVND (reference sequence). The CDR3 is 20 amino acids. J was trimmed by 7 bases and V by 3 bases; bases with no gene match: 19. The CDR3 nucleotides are TGTGCCAGTAGTATTGGCGGGACAGGGGGCTCGGTGGGTTCTTGGCAGCCCCAGCATTTT. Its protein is CASSIGGTGGSVGSWQPQHF. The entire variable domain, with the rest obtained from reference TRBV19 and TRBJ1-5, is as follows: DGGITQSPKYLFRKEGQNVTLSCEQNLNHDAMYWYRQDPGQGLRLIYYSQIVNDFQKGDIAEGYSVSREKKESFPLTVTSAQKNPTAFYLCASSIGGTGGSVGSWQPQHFGDGTRLSIL.

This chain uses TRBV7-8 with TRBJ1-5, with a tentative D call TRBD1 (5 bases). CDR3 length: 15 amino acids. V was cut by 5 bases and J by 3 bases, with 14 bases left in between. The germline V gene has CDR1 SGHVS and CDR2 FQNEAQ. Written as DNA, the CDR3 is TGTGCCAGCAGCGCGGGACCAAGCGCCAATCAGCCCCAGCATTTT. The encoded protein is CASSAGPSANQPQHF.

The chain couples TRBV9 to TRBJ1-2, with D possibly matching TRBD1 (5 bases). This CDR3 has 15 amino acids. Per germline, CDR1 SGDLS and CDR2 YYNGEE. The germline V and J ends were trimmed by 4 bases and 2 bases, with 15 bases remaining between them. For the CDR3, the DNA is TGTGCCAGCAGCCCACGACAGACTTCAAACTATGGCTACACCTTC. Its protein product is CASSPRQTSNYGYTF.

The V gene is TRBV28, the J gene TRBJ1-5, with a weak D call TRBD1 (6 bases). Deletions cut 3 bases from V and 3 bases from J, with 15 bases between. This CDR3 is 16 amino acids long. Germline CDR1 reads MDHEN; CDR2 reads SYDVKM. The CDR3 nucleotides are TGTGCCAGCAGTTTTGCGGGGGGCGCCCACAATCAGCCCCAGCATTTT. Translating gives CASSFAGGAHNQPQHF.

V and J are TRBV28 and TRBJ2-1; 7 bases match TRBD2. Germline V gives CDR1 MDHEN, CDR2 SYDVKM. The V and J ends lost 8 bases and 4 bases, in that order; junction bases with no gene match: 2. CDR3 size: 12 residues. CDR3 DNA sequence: TGTGCCAGCGGGGGGGATTACAATGAGCAGTTCTTC. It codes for CASGGDYNEQFF.

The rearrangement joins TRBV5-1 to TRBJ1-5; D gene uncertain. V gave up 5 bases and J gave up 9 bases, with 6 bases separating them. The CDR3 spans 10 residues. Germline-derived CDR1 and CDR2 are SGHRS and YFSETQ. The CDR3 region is CASSRGPQHF. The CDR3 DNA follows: TGCGCCAGCAGTCGGGGGCCCCAGCATTTT.

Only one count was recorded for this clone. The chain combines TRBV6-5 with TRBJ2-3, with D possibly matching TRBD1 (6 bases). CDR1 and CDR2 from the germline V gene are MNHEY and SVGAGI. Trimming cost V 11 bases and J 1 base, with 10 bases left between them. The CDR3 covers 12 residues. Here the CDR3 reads CAAAGGTDTQYF. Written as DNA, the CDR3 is TGTGCCGCGGCAGGGGGCACAGATACGCAGTATTTT.

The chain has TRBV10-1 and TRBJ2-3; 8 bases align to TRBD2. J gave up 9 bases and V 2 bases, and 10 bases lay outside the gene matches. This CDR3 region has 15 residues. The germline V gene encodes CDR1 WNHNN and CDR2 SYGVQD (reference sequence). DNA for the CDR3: TGCGCCAGCAGTGAGAATAGCGGGGTCGGTGGGACGCAGTATTTT. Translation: CASSENSGVGGTQYF.